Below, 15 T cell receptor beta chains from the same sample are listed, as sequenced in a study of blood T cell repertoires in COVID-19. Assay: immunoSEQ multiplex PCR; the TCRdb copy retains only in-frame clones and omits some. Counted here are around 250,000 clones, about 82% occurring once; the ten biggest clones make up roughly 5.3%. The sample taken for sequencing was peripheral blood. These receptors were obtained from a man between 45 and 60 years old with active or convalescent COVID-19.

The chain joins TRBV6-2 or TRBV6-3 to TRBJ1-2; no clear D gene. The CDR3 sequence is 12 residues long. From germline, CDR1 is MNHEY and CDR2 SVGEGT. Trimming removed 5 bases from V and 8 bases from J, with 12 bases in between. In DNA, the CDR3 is TGTGCCAGCAGTAACGAGGTGGCCGGCTACACCTTC. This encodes CASSNEVAGYTF.

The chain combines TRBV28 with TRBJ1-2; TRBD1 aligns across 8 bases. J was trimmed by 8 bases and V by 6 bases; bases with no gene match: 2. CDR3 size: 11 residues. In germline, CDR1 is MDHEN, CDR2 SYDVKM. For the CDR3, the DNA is TGTGCCAGCAGACAGGGGGTAGGCTACACCTTC. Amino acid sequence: CASRQGVGYTF.

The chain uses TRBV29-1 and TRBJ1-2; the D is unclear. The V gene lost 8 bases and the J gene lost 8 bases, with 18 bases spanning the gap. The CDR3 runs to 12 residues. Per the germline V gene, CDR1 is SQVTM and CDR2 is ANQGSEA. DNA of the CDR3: TGCAGCCCCAGAAGGTGTCCGGAGGGCTACACCTTC. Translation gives CSPRRCPEGYTF.

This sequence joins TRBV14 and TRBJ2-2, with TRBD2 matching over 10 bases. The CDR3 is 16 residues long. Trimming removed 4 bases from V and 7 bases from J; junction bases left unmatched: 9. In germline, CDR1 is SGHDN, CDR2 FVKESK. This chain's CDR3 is CASSRVSSGSIGELFF. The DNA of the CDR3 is TGTGCCAGCAGCCGTGTCTCTAGCGGGAGTATCGGGGAGCTGTTTTTT. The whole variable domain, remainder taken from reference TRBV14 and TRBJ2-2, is EAGVTQFPSHSVIEKGQTVTLRCDPISGHDNLYWYRRVMGKEIKFLLHFVKESKQDESGMPNNRFLAERTGGTYSTLKVQPAELEDSGVYFCASSRVSSGSIGELFFGEGSRLTVL.

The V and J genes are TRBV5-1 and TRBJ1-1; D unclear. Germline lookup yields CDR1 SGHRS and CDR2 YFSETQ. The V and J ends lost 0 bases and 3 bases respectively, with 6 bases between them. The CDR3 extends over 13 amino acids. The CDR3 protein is CASSLGEYTEAFF. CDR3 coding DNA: TGCGCCAGCAGCTTGGGCGAATACACTGAAGCTTTCTTT.

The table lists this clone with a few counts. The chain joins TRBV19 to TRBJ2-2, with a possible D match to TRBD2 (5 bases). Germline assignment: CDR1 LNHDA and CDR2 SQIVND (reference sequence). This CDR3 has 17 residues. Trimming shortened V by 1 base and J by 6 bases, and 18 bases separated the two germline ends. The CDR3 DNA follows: TGTGCCAGTAGTATAGGCGCAGCGGTCCATAGCGCCGGGGAGCTGTTTTTT. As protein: CASSIGAAVHSAGELFF.

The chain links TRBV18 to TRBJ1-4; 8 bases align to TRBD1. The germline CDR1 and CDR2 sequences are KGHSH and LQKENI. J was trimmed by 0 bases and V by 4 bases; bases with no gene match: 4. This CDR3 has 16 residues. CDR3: CASSQGQGATNEKLFF. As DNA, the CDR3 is TGTGCCAGCTCACAAGGACAGGGCGCAACTAATGAAAAACTGTTTTTT. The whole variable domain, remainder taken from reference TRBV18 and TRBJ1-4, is NAGVMQNPRHLVRRRGQEARLRCSPMKGHSHVYWYRQLPEEGLKFMVYLQKENIIDESGMPKERFSAEFPKEGPSILRIQQVVRGDSAAYFCASSQGQGATNEKLFFGSGTQLSVL.

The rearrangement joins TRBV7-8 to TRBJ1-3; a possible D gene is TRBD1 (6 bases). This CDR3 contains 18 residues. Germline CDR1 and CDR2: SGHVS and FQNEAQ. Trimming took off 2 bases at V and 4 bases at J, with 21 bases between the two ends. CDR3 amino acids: CASSLMLDSPGRGNTIYF. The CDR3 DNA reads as TGTGCCAGCAGCTTAATGCTGGACAGTCCCGGACGAGGAAACACCATATATTTT.

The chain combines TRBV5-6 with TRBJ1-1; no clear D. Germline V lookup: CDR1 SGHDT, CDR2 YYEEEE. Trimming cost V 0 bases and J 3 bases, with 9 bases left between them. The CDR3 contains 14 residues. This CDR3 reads CASSLVSGDTEAFF. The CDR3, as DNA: TGTGCCAGCAGCTTGGTTTCCGGGGACACTGAAGCTTTCTTT.

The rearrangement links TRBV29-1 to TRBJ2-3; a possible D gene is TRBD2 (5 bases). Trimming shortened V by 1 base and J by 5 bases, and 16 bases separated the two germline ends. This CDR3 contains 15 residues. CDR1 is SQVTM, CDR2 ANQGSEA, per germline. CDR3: CSVEVLEVFRDTQYF. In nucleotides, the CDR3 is TGCAGCGTTGAAGTACTGGAGGTTTTTAGAGATACGCAGTATTTT.

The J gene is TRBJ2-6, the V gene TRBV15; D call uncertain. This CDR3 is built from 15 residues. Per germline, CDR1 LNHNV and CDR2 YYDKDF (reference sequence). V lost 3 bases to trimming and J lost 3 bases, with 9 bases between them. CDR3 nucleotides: TGTGCCACCAGCAGCCGCCGAGATGGGGCCAACGTCCTGACTTTC. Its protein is CATSSRRDGANVLTF.

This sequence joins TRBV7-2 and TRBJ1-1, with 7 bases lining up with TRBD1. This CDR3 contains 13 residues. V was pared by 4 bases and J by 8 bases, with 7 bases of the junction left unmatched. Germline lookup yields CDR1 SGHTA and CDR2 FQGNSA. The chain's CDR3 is CASSSSGTVEAFF. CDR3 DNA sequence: TGTGCCAGCAGCTCGTCCGGGACAGTGGAAGCTTTCTTT.

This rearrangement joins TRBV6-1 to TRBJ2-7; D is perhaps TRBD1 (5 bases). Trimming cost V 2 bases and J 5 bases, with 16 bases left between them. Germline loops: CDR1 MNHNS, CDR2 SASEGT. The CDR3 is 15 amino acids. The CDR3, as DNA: TGTGCCAGCAGTGAAATTGGCAGGGCCAGCAACGAGCAGTACTTC. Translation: CASSEIGRASNEQYF.

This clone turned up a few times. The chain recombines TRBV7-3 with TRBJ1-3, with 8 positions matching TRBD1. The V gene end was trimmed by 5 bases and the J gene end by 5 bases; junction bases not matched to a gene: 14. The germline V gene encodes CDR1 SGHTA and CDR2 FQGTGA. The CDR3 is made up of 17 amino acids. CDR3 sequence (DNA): TGTGCCAGCAGCCAGGGGGGGACAGGAGTCATTCGAAACACCATATATTTT. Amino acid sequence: CASSQGGTGVIRNTIYF. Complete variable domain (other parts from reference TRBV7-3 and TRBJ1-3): GAGVSQTPSNKVTEKGKYVELRCDPISGHTALYWYRQSLGQGPEFLIYFQGTGAADDSGLPNDRFFAVRPEGSVSTLKIQRTERGDSAVYLCASSQGGTGVIRNTIYFGEGSWLTVV.

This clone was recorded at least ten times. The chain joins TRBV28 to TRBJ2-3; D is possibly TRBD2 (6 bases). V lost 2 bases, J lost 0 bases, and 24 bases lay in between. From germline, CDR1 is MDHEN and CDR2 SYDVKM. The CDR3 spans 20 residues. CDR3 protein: CASSLLDLVAVQGSTDTQYF. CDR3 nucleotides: TGTGCCAGCAGTTTACTCGACCTTGTAGCGGTCCAAGGCAGCACAGATACGCAGTATTTT.